This T cell receptor beta chain is drawn from a study of blood T cell repertoires in COVID-19. The germline gives CDR1 MNHEY, CDR2 SMNVEV (reference sequence). Trimming took 2 bases from V and 4 from J; bases not matched to a gene: 3. This CDR3 is built from 14 residues. Method: immunoSEQ multiplex PCR; TCRdb's copy keeps in-frame clones and lacks some. The sample has around 250,000 clones; approximately 84% are singletons. Participants, about 18 to 90 years old, spanned some 23 US areas. Cohorts were assigned according to the clinical history that participants reported. The source is a man aged 35-49 years who had recovered from COVID-19. The rearrangement links TRBV27 to TRBJ2-5; 8 positions agree with TRBD2. The specimen was PBMCs or T cells enriched from blood (not recorded which). The CDR3 sequence: CASSLRLAGETQYF. The CDR3 DNA is TGTGCCAGCAGTTTAAGGCTAGCGGGAGAGACCCAGTACTTC.